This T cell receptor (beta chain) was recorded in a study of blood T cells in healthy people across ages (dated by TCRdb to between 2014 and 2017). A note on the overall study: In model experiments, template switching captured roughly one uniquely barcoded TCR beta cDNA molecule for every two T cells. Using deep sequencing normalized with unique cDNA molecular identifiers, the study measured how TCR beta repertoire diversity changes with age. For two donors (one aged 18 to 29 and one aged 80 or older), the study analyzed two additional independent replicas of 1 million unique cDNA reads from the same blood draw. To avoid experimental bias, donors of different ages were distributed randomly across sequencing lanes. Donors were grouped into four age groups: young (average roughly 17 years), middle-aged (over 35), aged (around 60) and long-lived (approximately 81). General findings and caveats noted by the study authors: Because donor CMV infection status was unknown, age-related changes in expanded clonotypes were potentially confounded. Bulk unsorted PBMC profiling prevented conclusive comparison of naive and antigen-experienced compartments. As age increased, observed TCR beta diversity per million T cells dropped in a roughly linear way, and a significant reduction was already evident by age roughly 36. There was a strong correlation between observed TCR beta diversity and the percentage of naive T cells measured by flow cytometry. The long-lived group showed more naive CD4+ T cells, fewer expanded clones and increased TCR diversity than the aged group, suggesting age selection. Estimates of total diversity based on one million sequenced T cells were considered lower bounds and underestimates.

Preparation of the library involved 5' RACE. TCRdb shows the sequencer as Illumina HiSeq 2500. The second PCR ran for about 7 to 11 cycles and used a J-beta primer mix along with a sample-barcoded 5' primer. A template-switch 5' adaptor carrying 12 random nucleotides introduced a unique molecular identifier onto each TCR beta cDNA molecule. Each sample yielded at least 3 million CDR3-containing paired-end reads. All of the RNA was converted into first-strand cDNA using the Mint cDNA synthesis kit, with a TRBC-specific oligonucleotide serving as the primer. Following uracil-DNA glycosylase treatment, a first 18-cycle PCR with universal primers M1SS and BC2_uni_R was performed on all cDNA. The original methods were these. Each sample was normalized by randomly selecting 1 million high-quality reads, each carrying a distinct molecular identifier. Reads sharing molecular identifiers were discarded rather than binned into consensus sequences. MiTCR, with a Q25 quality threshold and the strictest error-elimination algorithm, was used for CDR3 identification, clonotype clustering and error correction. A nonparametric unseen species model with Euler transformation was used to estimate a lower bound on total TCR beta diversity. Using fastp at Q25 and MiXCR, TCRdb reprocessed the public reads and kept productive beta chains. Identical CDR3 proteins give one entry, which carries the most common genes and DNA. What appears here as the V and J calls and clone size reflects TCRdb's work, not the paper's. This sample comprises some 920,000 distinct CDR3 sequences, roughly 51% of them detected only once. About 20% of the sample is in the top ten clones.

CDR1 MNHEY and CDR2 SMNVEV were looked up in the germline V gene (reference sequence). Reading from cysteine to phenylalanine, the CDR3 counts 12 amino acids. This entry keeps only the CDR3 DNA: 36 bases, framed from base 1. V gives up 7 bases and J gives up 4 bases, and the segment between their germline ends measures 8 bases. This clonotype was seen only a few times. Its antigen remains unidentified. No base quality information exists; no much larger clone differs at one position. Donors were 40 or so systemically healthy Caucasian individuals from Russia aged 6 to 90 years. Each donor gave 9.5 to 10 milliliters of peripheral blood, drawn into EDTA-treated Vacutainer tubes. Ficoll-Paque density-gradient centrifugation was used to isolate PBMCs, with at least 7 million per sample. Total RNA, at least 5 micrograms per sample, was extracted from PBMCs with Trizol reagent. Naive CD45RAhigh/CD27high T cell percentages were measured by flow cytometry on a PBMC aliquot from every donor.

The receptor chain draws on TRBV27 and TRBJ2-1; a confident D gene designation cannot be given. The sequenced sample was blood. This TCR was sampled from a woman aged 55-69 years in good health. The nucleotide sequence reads TGTGCCAGCAAAGGGTGGTACAATGAGCAGTTCTTC. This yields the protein CASKGWYNEQFF.